One and the same sample provided the 13 T cell receptor beta chains below, sequenced in a study of identical twins. TCRdb re-analysed the 5' RACE reads in MiXCR, keeping a single row per CDR3 protein. The sample has 520,000 or so distinct CDR3 sequences, roughly a fifth seen once; the top ten hold 0.91%. These data also formed part of another study, on T cells expressing NK-cell markers.

Sequenced input: CD4+ T cells sorted from blood. These receptors came from a woman aged 18-35 years in good health.

The chain recombines TRBV5-1 with TRBJ2-2, with 10 nucleotides matching TRBD1. From germline, CDR1 is SGHRS and CDR2 YFSETQ. The length of the CDR3 is 18 residues. V dropped 9 bases and J dropped 8; count of bases not matched to a gene: 22. CDR3 sequence reads: CATNHGSGTGDFMGELFF. The CDR3 nucleotides are TGCGCCACCAACCACGGCTCCGGGACAGGGGATTTCATGGGGGAGCTGTTTTTT.

The chain employs TRBV7-3 and TRBJ2-3; 9 nucleotides line up with TRBD2. Germline V gene data show CDR1 as SGHTA and CDR2 as FQGTGA. The J segment lost 1 base and the V segment lost 5 bases, leaving 4 bases of the junction unmatched. The CDR3 totals 15 residues. This CDR3 is CASSPSSGGTDTQYF. The CDR3 nucleotides are TGTGCCAGCAGCCCCTCTAGCGGGGGCACAGATACGCAGTATTTT.

This clonotype was counted a few times. The rearrangement joins TRBV4-2 to TRBJ1-2; 7 bases agree with TRBD1. The CDR3 consists of 15 residues. In germline, CDR1 is LGHNA, CDR2 YNFKEQ. Trimming took 3 bases from V and 5 from J; bases not matched to a gene: 9. The CDR3 region is CASSQLHRGTYGYTF. The CDR3 DNA reads as TGTGCCAGCAGCCAGCTCCACAGGGGAACGTATGGCTACACCTTC.

The rearrangement joins TRBV4-3 to TRBJ2-2; 10 bases line up with TRBD2. The CDR3 spans 16 residues. V was pared by 2 bases and J by 5 bases, with 5 bases of the junction left unmatched. Per the germline V gene, CDR1 is LGHNA and CDR2 is YSLEER. As DNA, the CDR3 is TGCGCCAGCAGCCAATACAGCGGGAGGGCGACCGGGGAGCTGTTTTTT. This sequence encodes CASSQYSGRATGELFF.

This clonotype was detected only a few times. J is TRBJ2-1 and V is TRBV18, with TRBD2 matching 12 bases. Germline V CDR1 and CDR2: KGHSH, LQKENI. V lost 2 bases to trimming and J lost 0 bases; unmatched junction nucleotides: 2. The CDR3 is made up of 17 amino acids. CDR3 loop: CASSPGLAGTSYNEQFF. The CDR3 nucleotides are TGTGCCAGCTCACCAGGACTAGCGGGGACCTCCTACAATGAGCAGTTCTTC. The full variable domain, its missing parts supplied by reference TRBV18 and TRBJ2-1, is NAGVMQNPRHLVRRRGQEARLRCSPMKGHSHVYWYRQLPEEGLKFMVYLQKENIIDESGMPKERFSAEFPKEGPSILRIQQVVRGDSAAYFCASSPGLAGTSYNEQFFGPGTRLTVL.

CDR3 protein: CSALGFTPDTQYF. CDR3 nucleotides: TGCAGTGCCCTTGGGTTTACGCCAGATACGCAGTATTTT. This chain uses TRBV20-1 with TRBJ2-3; unclear D gene. The germline gives CDR1 DFQATT, CDR2 SNEGSKA (reference sequence). Between the trimmed V and J ends, which lost 6 bases and 4 bases, there was a span of 14 bases. The CDR3 is 13 residues long.

The chain uses TRBV15 and TRBJ1-2; D unresolved. Per germline, CDR1 LNHNV and CDR2 YYDKDF (reference sequence). The V gene lost 0 bases and the J gene lost 2 bases, with 10 bases spanning the gap. The CDR3 contains 15 residues. CDR3 residues: CATSRDGRTNYGYTF. The CDR3 region has the DNA TGTGCCACCAGCAGAGATGGCAGGACGAACTATGGCTACACCTTC.

In this sample, this clonotype turned up a few times. The V and J genes are TRBV7-8 and TRBJ2-1, with a weak D call TRBD2 (6 bases). This CDR3 contains 15 residues. V was clipped by 6 bases and J by 0 bases, with 12 bases between them. CDR1 and CDR2 from the germline V gene are SGHVS and FQNEAQ. The CDR3 bases are TGTGCCAGCAGTTGGGGGGTTAGCTCCTACAATGAGCAGTTCTTC. It translates to CASSWGVSSYNEQFF.

The J gene is TRBJ1-2, the V gene TRBV4-1, with 7 positions matching TRBD1. The CDR3 has 15 residues. V lost 1 base and J lost 4; bases outside the gene matches: 6. Germline V lookup: CDR1 MGHRA, CDR2 YSYEKL. CDR3 sequence (DNA): TGCGCCAGCAGCCAAGGCGGACAGGCGGCCTATGGCTACACCTTC. This translates into CASSQGGQAAYGYTF.

The gene calls are TRBV20-1 and TRBJ1-1; D is perhaps TRBD1 (5 bases). The CDR3 consists of 16 residues. Germline V gene sequence: CDR1 DFQATT, CDR2 SNEGSKA (reference sequence). Trimming took 0 bases from V and 0 from J, leaving 14 bases between them. As DNA, the CDR3 is TGCAGTGCTAGAGATCCCGCCAGGGCGGTGAACACTGAAGCTTTCTTT. This codes for CSARDPARAVNTEAFF.

This clonotype was detected only once. The chain is built from TRBV6-5 and TRBJ1-1, with unresolved D. Germline lookup yields CDR1 MNHEY and CDR2 SVGAGI. V lost 2 bases to trimming and J lost 5 bases, with 12 bases between them. CDR3 length equals 14 residues. The CDR3 is CASSYVPAGTEAFF. In DNA, the CDR3 is TGTGCCAGCAGTTACGTCCCAGCCGGGACTGAAGCTTTCTTT.

The genes are TRBV6-2 or TRBV6-3 and TRBJ2-2; a possible D gene is TRBD1 (6 bases). The length of the CDR3 is 16 residues. V was cut by 0 bases and J by 4 bases, with 12 bases left in between. Per the germline V gene, CDR1 is MNHEY and CDR2 is SVGEGT. CDR3 residues: CASSYSMGAPTGELFF. The DNA for the CDR3 is TGTGCCAGCAGTTACTCGATGGGGGCACCCACCGGGGAGCTGTTTTTT.

The chain is built from TRBV5-1 and TRBJ2-3, with D maybe TRBD2 (5 bases). V lost 2 bases to trimming and J lost 4 bases, with 20 bases between them. The CDR3 covers 17 residues. The germline V gene has CDR1 SGHRS and CDR2 YFSETQ. The CDR3 region has the DNA TGCGCCAGCAGCTTCGCACTATTTGGGAGCGGTCCAGATACGCAGTATTTT. Its protein is CASSFALFGSGPDTQYF. The variable domain in full, completed from reference TRBV5-1 and TRBJ2-3, reads KAGVTQTPRYLIKTRGQQVTLSCSPISGHRSVSWYQQTPGQGLQFLFEYFSETQRNKGNFPGRFSGRQFSNSRSEMNVSTLELGDSALYLCASSFALFGSGPDTQYFGPGTRLTVL.